The 8 T cell receptor beta chains listed next were all sequenced from one sample in a study of blood T cell repertoires in COVID-19. The table came from immunoSEQ multiplex PCR; TCRdb's copy has only in-frame clones and leaves some out. The table records under 550,000 clones, around nine tenths of them present only once. The sample comprised peripheral blood. These receptors were collected from a man aged 18-30 years with COVID-19, enrolled during active disease.

As concerns this clone: Other DNA sequences in this sample translate to the same CDR3. The J gene is TRBJ1-3, the V gene TRBV7-8; 7 bases align to TRBD1. The CDR3 contains 14 residues. The germline V gene encodes CDR1 SGHVS and CDR2 FQNEAQ. Losses at the gene ends were 6 bases for V and 4 bases for J; bases not matched to a gene: 6. The CDR3 DNA follows: TGTGCCAGCAGTCTTGACAGGGCCGGAAACACCATATATTTT. Protein: CASSLDRAGNTIYF. The full variable domain, with the rest looked up from reference TRBV7-8 and TRBJ1-3, is GAGVSQSPRYKVAKRGQDVALRCDPISGHVSLFWYQQALGQGPEFLTYFQNEAQLDKSGLPSDRFFAERPEGSVSTLKIQRTQQEDSAVYLCASSLDRAGNTIYFGEGSWLTVV.

The V call is TRBV7-8, the J call TRBJ2-2; D possibly corresponds to TRBD1 (6 bases). Per the germline V gene, CDR1 is SGHVS and CDR2 is FQNEAQ. This CDR3 has 16 residues. Trimming removed 1 base at V and 2 bases at J, with 11 bases between. The CDR3 is CASSLVPQGNTGELFF. As DNA, the CDR3 is TGTGCCAGCAGCTTAGTTCCACAGGGCAACACCGGGGAGCTGTTTTTT. Based on the CDR3 plus reference TRBV7-8 and TRBJ2-2, the full variable domain is GAGVSQSPRYKVAKRGQDVALRCDPISGHVSLFWYQQALGQGPEFLTYFQNEAQLDKSGLPSDRFFAERPEGSVSTLKIQRTQQEDSAVYLCASSLVPQGNTGELFFGEGSRLTVL.

This clone has more than one count but fewer than ten. The V call is TRBV2, the J call TRBJ1-2; no clear D gene. CDR3 length: 12 amino acids. V was cut by 5 bases and J by 6 bases, with 10 bases left in between. Germline V lookup: CDR1 SNHLY, CDR2 FYNNEI. CDR3 in DNA: TGTGCCAGCAGTCGGACCGGGGATGGCTACACCTTC. Its protein product is CASSRTGDGYTF.

The chain is built from TRBV4-1 and TRBJ2-3, with a tentative D call TRBD1 (5 bases). The CDR3 consists of 14 residues. Deletions cut 3 bases from V and 2 bases from J, with 9 bases between. Germline CDR1 MGHRA, CDR2 YSYEKL. The CDR3 bases are TGCGCCAGCAGCCATTCAGGGTACACAGATACGCAGTATTTT. This gives the protein CASSHSGYTDTQYF.

Points on this clone: This CDR3 is also generated by other DNA sequences in the sample. This chain links TRBV5-1 with TRBJ1-1, with 7 nucleotides matching TRBD1. V gave up 3 bases and J gave up 2 bases; unmatched junction bases: 4. The CDR3 runs 14 residues. Germline CDR1 reads SGHRS; CDR2 reads YFSETQ. CDR3 DNA: TGCGCCAGCAGCTCTACAGGGGTAAACACTGAAGCTTTCTTT. Translated, it gives CASSSTGVNTEAFF.

The V and J genes are TRBV6-1 and TRBJ2-7; perhaps TRBD2 as D (6 bases). The CDR3 covers 15 residues. Per germline, CDR1 MNHNS and CDR2 SASEGT. Trimming took off 3 bases at V and 4 bases at J, with 16 bases between the two ends. The chain's CDR3 is CASSDAGLPLYEQYF. CDR3 nucleotide sequence: TGTGCCAGCAGTGACGCGGGGCTCCCCTTGTACGAGCAGTACTTC.

The chain is built from TRBV11-2 and TRBJ2-3; no clear D gene. Germline-derived CDR1 and CDR2 are SGHAT and FQNNGV. Trimming cost V 3 bases and J 4 bases, with 5 bases left between them. The CDR3 has 12 amino acids. The CDR3 sequence is CASSFLADTQYF. CDR3 DNA sequence: TGTGCCAGCAGCTTCCTTGCAGATACGCAGTATTTT.

The chain uses TRBV7-9 and TRBJ2-2, with 15 nucleotides matching TRBD2. V was pared by 5 bases and J by 7 bases, with 5 bases of the junction left unmatched. The CDR3 totals 16 residues. Germline CDR1 reads SEHNR; CDR2 reads FQNEAQ (reference sequence). CDR3 nucleotides: TGTGCCAGCAGCAGCGGACTAGCGGGAGGGGTCGGGGAGCTGTTTTTT. Translation gives CASSSGLAGGVGELFF. The complete variable domain, with remaining parts taken from reference TRBV7-9 and TRBJ2-2, reads DTGVSQNPRHKITKRGQNVTFRCDPISEHNRLYWYRQTLGQGPEFLTYFQNEAQLEKSRLLSDRFSAERPKGSFSTLEIQRTEQGDSAMYLCASSSGLAGGVGELFFGEGSRLTVL.